One sample yielded the 7 T cell receptor beta chains listed below, sequenced in a study of blood T cell repertoires in COVID-19. Libraries were prepared by immunoSEQ multiplex PCR; TCRdb keeps only in-frame clonotypes and omits some of them. The table includes some 16,000 clones, 80% to 90% detected once. Sequenced: peripheral blood. These receptors came from a man aged 80 or over with acute or convalescent COVID-19.

The chain is built from TRBV18 and TRBJ2-1, with D unresolved. The CDR3 is 15 amino acids. Trimming removed 8 bases at V and 0 bases at J, with 14 bases between. Looked up from germline, CDR1 is KGHSH and CDR2 is LQKENI. CDR3 amino acids: CASRLFESSYNEQFF. The DNA for the CDR3 is TGTGCCAGCCGCCTCTTCGAGAGCTCCTACAATGAGCAGTTCTTC.

The CDR3 nucleotides are TGCGCCAGCAGCTCGACAGGGCACGAGCAGTACTTC. Protein sequence: CASSSTGHEQYF. This sequence joins TRBV5-1 and TRBJ2-7, with 7 bases matching TRBD1. Germline V gives CDR1 SGHRS, CDR2 YFSETQ. The CDR3 covers 12 residues. Trimming took 3 bases from V and 5 from J; bases not matched to a gene: 2.

The chain links TRBV30 to TRBJ2-1; D possibly corresponds to TRBD2 (7 bases). CDR3 size: 14 residues. V gave up 3 bases and J gave up 7 bases, with 16 bases separating them. Germline lookup yields CDR1 GTSNPN and CDR2 SVGIG (reference sequence). CDR3 region: CAWRGGALRNEQFF. The CDR3 bases are TGTGCCTGGAGGGGGGGGGCCCTTAGAAATGAGCAGTTCTTC.

The count of this clone is one. The rearrangement joins TRBV5-4 to TRBJ1-1, with a tentative D call TRBD1 (5 bases). Per germline, CDR1 SGHNT and CDR2 YYREEE (reference sequence). V gave up 4 bases and J gave up 3 bases, with 22 bases separating them. This CDR3 is built from 17 residues. The CDR3 DNA reads TGTGCCAGCAGCCCCGGGGGGGGTCTGGGCGGGTACACTGAAGCTTTCTTT. Translated: CASSPGGGLGGYTEAFF.

The chain couples TRBV2 to TRBJ1-2, with 7 bases that match TRBD1. This CDR3 spans 13 amino acids. Germline trimming cut 8 bases from V and 1 base from J; bases unmatched to any gene: 4. The germline V gene encodes CDR1 SNHLY and CDR2 FYNNEI. The CDR3: CASGGQVNYGYTF. DNA for the CDR3: TGTGCCAGCGGAGGACAGGTTAACTATGGCTACACCTTC.

The chain is built from TRBV5-4 and TRBJ2-2; TRBD1 aligns across 7 bases. The CDR3 has 15 residues. Germline V gene data show CDR1 as SGHNT and CDR2 as YYREEE (reference sequence). Unmatched junction bases numbered 2, after V lost 3 bases and J lost 0 bases. Here the CDR3 reads CASSSGTANTGELFF. CDR3 nucleotide sequence: TGTGCCAGCAGCTCGGGGACAGCGAACACCGGGGAGCTGTTTTTT.

This chain connects TRBV6-4 to TRBJ1-5, with D unresolved. Germline V gene sequence: CDR1 MRHNA, CDR2 SNTAGT. The CDR3 is 15 residues long. With 10 bases removed from V and 6 bases from J, the gap between germline ends came to 22 bases. In DNA, the CDR3 is TGTGCCACCAAACGGGGAACTCACGCGGGTCAGCCCCAGCATTTT. Amino acid sequence: CATKRGTHAGQPQHF.